One and the same sample provided the 5 T cell receptor beta chains below, sequenced in a study of STAT5B mutations in CD4+ large granular lymphocyte leukemia. Produced via immunoSEQ multiplex PCR; TCRdb's table is partial and in-frame only. This sample has around 26,000 clones, with 74% found just once. Input material: CD4+ T cells from blood buffy coats. Source of these receptors: a human donor in good health.

The chain joins TRBV15 to TRBJ2-7; 8 positions agree with TRBD1. Per the germline V gene, CDR1 is LNHNV and CDR2 is YYDKDF (reference sequence). V lost 0 bases to trimming and J lost 1 base; unmatched junction nucleotides: 5. This CDR3 has 16 amino acids. CDR3 loop: CATSRDFDRGSYEQYF. CDR3 coding DNA: TGTGCCACCAGCAGAGATTTTGACAGGGGATCCTACGAGCAGTACTTC.

This sequence joins TRBV28 and TRBJ2-7; perhaps TRBD2 as D (6 bases). The germline V gene encodes CDR1 MDHEN and CDR2 SYDVKM. The V gene lost 5 bases and the J gene lost 1 base, with 15 bases spanning the gap. There are 15 residues in the CDR3. CDR3 sequence reads: CASSTRRGGSYEQYF. The CDR3 DNA follows: TGTGCCAGCAGTACCCGGAGGGGCGGTTCCTACGAGCAGTACTTC.

This chain joins TRBV5-5 and TRBJ2-1; 11 nucleotides agree with TRBD1. Germline V gene lookup returns CDR1 SGHKS and CDR2 YYEKEE (reference sequence). The CDR3 has 17 amino acids. The V segment lost 1 base and the J segment 7 bases; nucleotides outside the gene matches: 10. CDR3 amino acids: CASSLRTGGVSRNEQFF. In DNA form, the CDR3 reads TGTGCCAGCAGCTTGAGGACAGGGGGCGTGAGTAGGAATGAGCAGTTCTTC.

V usage is TRBV10-3 and J usage is TRBJ2-7; 11 nucleotides line up with TRBD2. Losses at the gene ends were 5 bases for V and 6 bases for J; bases not matched to a gene: 9. CDR1 ENHRY and CDR2 SYGVKD come from the germline V gene. The CDR3 runs to 15 residues. CDR3 residues: CAISSPTSGTFEQYF. The CDR3 nucleotides are TGTGCCATCAGTAGTCCGACTAGCGGGACGTTCGAGCAGTACTTC.

The J gene is TRBJ1-2, the V gene TRBV15, with 8 positions matching TRBD1. The CDR3 consists of 16 residues. CDR1 is LNHNV, CDR2 YYDKDF, per germline (reference sequence). Trimming removed 0 bases from V and 2 bases from J; junction bases left unmatched: 5. The CDR3 loop is CATSRDRAGGNYGYTF. CDR3 coding DNA: TGTGCCACCAGCAGAGATCGGGCAGGGGGCAACTATGGCTACACCTTC.